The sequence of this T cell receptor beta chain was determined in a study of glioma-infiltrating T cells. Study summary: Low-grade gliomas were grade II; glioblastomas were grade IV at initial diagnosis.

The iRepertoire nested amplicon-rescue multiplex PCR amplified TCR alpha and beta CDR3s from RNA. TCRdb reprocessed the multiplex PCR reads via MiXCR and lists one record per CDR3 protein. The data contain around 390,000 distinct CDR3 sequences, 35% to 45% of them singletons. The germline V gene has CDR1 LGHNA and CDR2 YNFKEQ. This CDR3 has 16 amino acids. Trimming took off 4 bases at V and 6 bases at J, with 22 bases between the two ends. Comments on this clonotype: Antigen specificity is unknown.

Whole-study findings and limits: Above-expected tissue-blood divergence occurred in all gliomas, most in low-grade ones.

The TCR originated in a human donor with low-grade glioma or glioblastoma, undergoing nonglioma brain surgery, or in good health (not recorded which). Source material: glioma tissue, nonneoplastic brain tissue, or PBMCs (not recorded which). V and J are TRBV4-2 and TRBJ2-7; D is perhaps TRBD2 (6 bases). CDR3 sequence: CASSRDLTGERCEQYF. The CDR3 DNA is TGTGCCAGCAGCCGAGATCTAACGGGGGAGCGGTGCGAGCAGTACTTC.